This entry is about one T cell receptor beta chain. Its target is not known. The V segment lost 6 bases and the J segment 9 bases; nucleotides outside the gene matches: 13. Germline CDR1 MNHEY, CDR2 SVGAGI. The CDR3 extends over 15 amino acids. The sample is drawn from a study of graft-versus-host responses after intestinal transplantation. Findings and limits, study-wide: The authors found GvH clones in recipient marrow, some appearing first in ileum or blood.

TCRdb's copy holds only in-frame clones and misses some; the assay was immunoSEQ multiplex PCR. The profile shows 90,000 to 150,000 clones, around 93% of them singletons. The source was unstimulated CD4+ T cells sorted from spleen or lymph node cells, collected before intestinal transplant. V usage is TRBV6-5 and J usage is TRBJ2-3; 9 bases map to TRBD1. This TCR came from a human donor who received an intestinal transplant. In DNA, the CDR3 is TGTGCCAGCAGCCCCGGGACAGGGAACTCTCTGACGCAGTATTTT. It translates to CASSPGTGNSLTQYF.